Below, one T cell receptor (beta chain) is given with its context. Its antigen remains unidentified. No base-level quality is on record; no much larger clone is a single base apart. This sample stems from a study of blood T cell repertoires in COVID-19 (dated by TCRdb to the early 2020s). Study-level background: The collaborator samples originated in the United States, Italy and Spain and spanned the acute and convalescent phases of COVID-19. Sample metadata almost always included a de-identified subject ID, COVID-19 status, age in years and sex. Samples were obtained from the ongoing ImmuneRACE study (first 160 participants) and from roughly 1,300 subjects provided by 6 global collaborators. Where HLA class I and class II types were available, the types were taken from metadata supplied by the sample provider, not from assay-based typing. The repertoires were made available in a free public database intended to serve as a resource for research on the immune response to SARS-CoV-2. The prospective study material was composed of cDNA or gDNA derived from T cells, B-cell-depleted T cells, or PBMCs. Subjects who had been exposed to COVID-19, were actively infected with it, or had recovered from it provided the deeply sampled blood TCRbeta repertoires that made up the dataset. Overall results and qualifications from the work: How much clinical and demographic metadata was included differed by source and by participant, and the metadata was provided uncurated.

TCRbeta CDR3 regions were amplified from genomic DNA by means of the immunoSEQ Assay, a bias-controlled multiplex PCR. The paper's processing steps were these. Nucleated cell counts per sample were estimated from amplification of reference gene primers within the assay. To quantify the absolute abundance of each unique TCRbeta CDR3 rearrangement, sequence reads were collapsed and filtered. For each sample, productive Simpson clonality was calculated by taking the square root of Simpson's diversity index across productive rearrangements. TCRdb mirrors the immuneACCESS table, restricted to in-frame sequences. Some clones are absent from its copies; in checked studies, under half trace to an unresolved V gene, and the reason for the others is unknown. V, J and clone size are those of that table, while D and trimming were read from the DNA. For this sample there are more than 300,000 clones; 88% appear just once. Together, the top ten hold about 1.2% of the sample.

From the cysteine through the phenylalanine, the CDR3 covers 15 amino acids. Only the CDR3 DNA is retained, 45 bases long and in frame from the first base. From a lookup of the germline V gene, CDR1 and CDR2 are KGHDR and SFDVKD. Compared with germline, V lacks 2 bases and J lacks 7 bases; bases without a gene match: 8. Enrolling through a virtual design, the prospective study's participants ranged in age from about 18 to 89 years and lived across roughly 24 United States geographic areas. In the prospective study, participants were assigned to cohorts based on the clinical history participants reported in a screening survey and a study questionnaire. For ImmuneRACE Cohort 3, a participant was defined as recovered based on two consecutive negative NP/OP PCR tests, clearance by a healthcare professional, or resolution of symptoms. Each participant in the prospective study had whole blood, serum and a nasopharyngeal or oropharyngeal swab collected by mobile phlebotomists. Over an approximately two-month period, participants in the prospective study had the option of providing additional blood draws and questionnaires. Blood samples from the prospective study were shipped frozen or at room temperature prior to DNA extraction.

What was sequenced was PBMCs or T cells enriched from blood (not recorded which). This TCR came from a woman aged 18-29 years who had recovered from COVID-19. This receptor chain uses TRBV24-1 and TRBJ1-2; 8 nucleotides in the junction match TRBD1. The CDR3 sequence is CATSDSGRGLFGYTF. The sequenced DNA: TGTGCCACCAGTGATTCAGGCAGGGGGCTGTTTGGCTACACCTTC.